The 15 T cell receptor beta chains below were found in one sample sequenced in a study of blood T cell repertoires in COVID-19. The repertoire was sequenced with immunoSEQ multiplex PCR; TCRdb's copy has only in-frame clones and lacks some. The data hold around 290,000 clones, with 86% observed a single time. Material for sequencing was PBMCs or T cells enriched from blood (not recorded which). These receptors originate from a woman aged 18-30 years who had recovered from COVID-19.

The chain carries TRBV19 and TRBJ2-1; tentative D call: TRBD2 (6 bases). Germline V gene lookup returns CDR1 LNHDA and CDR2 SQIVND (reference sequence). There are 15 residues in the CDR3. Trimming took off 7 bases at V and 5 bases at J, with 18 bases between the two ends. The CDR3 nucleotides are TGTGCCAGTACGTCTCAACCACGGAGGGACAATGAGCAGTTCTTC. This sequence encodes CASTSQPRRDNEQFF.

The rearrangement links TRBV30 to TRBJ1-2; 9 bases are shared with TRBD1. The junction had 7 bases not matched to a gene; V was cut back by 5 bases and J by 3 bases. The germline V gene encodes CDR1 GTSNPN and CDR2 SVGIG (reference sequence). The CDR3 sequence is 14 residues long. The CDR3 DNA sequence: TGTGCCTGGGCCCGGGACAGGGTGGACTATGGCTACACCTTC. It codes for CAWARDRVDYGYTF.

The CDR3 region is CASSIFYRNEKLFF. For the CDR3, the DNA is TGTGCCAGTAGTATATTCTATCGTAATGAAAAACTGTTTTTT. This chain links TRBV19 with TRBJ1-4; D unclear. V dropped 2 bases and J dropped 4 bases, with 8 bases sitting between them. The CDR3 totals 14 residues. CDR1 and CDR2 from the germline V gene are LNHDA and SQIVND (reference sequence). Drawing the rest from reference TRBV19 and TRBJ1-4, the complete variable domain is DGGITQSPKYLFRKEGQNVTLSCEQNLNHDAMYWYRQDPGQGLRLIYYSQIVNDFQKGDIAEGYSVSREKKESFPLTVTSAQKNPTAFYLCASSIFYRNEKLFFGSGTQLSVL.

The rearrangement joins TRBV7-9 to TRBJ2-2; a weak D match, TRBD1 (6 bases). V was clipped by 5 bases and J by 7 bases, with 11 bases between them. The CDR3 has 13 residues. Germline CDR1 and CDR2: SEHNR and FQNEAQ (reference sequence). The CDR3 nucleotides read TGTGCCAGCAGCCAACAGGGTAACGGGGAGCTGTTTTTT. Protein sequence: CASSQQGNGELFF.

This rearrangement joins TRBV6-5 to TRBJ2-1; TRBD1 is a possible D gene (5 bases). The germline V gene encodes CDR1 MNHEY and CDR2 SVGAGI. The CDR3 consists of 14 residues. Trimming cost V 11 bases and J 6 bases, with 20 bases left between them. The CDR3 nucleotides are TGTGCCGCCTCAGAGTACCAGGGCCCCAATGAGCAGTTCTTC. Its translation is CAASEYQGPNEQFF.

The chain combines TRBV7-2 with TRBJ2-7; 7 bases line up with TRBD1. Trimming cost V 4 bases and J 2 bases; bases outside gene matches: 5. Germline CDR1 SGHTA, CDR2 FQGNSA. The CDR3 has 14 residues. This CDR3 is CASSSRQGAYEQYF. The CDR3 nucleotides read TGTGCCAGCAGCTCCAGACAGGGCGCCTACGAGCAGTACTTC. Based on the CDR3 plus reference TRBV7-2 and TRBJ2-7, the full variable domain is GAGVSQSPSNKVTEKGKDVELRCDPISGHTALYWYRQSLGQGLEFLIYFQGNSAPDKSGLPSDRFSAERTGGSVSTLTIQRTQQEDSAVYLCASSSRQGAYEQYFGPGTRLTVT.

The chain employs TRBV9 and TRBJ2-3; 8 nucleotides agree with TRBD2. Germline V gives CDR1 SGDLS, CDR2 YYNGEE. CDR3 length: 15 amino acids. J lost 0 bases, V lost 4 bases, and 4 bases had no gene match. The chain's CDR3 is CASSYSSGSTDTQYF. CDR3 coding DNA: TGTGCCAGCAGCTACTCTAGCGGGAGCACAGATACGCAGTATTTT. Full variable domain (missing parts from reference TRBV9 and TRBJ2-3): DSGVTQTPKHLITATGQRVTLRCSPRSGDLSVYWYQQSLDQGLQFLIQYYNGEERAKGNILERFSAQQFPDLHSELNLSSLELGDSALYFCASSYSSGSTDTQYFGPGTRLTVL.

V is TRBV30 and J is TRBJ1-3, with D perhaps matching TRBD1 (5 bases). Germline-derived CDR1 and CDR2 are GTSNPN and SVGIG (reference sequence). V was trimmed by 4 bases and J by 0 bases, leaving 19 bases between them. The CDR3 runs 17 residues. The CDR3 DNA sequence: TGTGCCTGGATCCCCAGAGACAGACTGATCTCTGGAAACACCATATATTTT. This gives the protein CAWIPRDRLISGNTIYF.

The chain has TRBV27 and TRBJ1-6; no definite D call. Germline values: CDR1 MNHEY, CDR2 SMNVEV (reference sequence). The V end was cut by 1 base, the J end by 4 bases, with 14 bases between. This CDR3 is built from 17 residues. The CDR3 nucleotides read TGTGCCAGCAGTTTATTGAGGCCAACGGAGTATAATTCACCCCTCCACTTT. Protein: CASSLLRPTEYNSPLHF.

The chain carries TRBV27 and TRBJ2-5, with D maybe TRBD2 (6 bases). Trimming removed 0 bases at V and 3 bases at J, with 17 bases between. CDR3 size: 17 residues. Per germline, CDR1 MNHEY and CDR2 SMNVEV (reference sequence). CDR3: CASSLSVGRGVEETQYF. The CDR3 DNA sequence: TGTGCCAGCAGTTTATCGGTGGGGCGCGGGGTAGAAGAGACCCAGTACTTC.

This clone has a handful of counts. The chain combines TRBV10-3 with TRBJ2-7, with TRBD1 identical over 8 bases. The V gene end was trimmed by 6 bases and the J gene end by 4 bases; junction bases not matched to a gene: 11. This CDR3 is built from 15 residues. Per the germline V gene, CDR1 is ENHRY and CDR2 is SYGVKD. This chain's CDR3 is CAIRSGTGALYEQYF. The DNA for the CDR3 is TGTGCCATCAGATCCGGGACAGGAGCCCTTTACGAGCAGTACTTC.

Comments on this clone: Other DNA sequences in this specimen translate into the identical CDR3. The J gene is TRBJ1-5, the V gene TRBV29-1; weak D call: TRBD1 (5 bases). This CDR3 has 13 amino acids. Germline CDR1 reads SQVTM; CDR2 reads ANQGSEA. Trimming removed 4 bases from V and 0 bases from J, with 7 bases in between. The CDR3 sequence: CSVARDSNQPQHF. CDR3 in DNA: TGCAGCGTTGCCAGGGATAGCAATCAGCCCCAGCATTTT.

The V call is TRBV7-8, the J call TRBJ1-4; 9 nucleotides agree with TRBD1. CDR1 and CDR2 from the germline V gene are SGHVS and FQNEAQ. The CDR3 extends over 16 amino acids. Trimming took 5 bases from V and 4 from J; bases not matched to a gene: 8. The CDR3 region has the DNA TGTGCCAGCAGCCCCCCGGGACAGGGCGATAATGAAAAACTGTTTTTT. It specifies CASSPPGQGDNEKLFF. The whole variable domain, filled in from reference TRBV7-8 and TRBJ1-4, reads GAGVSQSPRYKVAKRGQDVALRCDPISGHVSLFWYQQALGQGPEFLTYFQNEAQLDKSGLPSDRFFAERPEGSVSTLKIQRTQQEDSAVYLCASSPPGQGDNEKLFFGSGTQLSVL.

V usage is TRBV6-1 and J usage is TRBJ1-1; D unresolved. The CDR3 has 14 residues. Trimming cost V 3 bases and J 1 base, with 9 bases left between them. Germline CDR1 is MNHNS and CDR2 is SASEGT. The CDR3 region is CASSEGSWNTEAFF. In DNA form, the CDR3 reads TGTGCCAGCAGTGAGGGCAGTTGGAACACTGAAGCTTTCTTT.

Here the CDR3 DNA reads TGTGCCATCAGTGGGGGGCGCTCCTATAATTCACCCCTCCACTTT. It translates to CAISGGRSYNSPLHF. The V call is TRBV10-3, the J call TRBJ1-6, with a possible D match to TRBD1 (6 bases). The CDR3 has 15 amino acids. Looked up from germline, CDR1 is ENHRY and CDR2 is SYGVKD. V lost 4 bases and J lost 0, with 7 bases in between.